The 20 T cell receptor beta chains presented below share a single source sample, sequenced in a study of monozygotic twins with inflammatory bowel disease. TCRdb processed the 5' RACE reads again and assigns one entry to each CDR3 protein, with no DNA. Recorded for this sample: over 150,000 distinct CDR3 sequences. Sequencing used blood. These TCRs come from a human donor with ulcerative colitis or Crohn's disease, or a healthy co-twin of an affected twin (not recorded which).

The chain uses TRBV20-1 and TRBJ1-2. This CDR3 spans 13 amino acids. Germline V gene data show CDR1 as DFQATT and CDR2 as SNEGSKA (reference sequence). CDR3 in amino acids: CSARDRGNYGYTF.

V usage is TRBV28 and J usage is TRBJ2-7; TCRdb's D gene call, TRBD1, goes unchecked for lack of DNA. The CDR3 consists of 14 residues. Germline V gene data show CDR1 as MDHEN and CDR2 as SYDVKM. The CDR3 protein is CASSPHGGGYEQYF. The variable domain in full, completed from reference TRBV28 and TRBJ2-7, reads DVKVTQSSRYLVKRTGEKVFLECVQDMDHENMFWYRQDPGLGLRLIYFSYDVKMKEKGDIPEGYSVSREKKERFSLILESASTNQTSMYLCASSPHGGGYEQYFGPGTRLTVT.

The CDR3 sequence is CAISESIGTDTQYF. The V call is TRBV10-3, the J call TRBJ2-3. Looked up from germline, CDR1 is ENHRY and CDR2 is SYGVKD. The CDR3 covers 14 residues.

The V gene is TRBV7-8, the J gene TRBJ1-2. This CDR3 contains 12 residues. Germline V gene data show CDR1 as SGHVS and CDR2 as FQNEAQ. This CDR3 is CASSFTNYGYTF.

V is TRBV15 and J is TRBJ2-3; as DNA is missing, the TRBD1 call by TCRdb cannot be tested. Germline V gene data show CDR1 as LNHNV and CDR2 as YYDKDF (reference sequence). The CDR3 has 17 residues. CDR3 residues: CATSRPSRGTGTDTQYF.

This sequence joins TRBV28 and TRBJ2-1; TCRdb calls TRBD2, which cannot be checked without DNA. Germline V CDR1 and CDR2: MDHEN, SYDVKM. The CDR3 has 17 amino acids. CDR3 amino acids: CASSLSVAGATYNEQFF.

The chain links TRBV5-4 to TRBJ2-3; TCRdb picks TRBD1, but there is no DNA to check that call. The CDR3 loop spans 13 amino acids. The germline gives CDR1 SGHNT, CDR2 YYREEE (reference sequence). The CDR3 spells CASSSQGTDTQYF.

The rearrangement joins TRBV5-1 to TRBJ2-7; TCRdb's assignment of TRBD2 cannot be checked, as there is no DNA. CDR1 SGHRS and CDR2 YFSETQ come from the germline V gene. This CDR3 is built from 15 residues. This CDR3 reads CASSPRVVGPDEQYF. The full variable domain, completed using reference TRBV5-1 and TRBJ2-7, is KAGVTQTPRYLIKTRGQQVTLSCSPISGHRSVSWYQQTPGQGLQFLFEYFSETQRNKGNFPGRFSGRQFSNSRSEMNVSTLELGDSALYLCASSPRVVGPDEQYFGPGTRLTVT.

This chain joins TRBV20-1 and TRBJ2-7; no DNA is available, so the TRBD2 call from TCRdb remains unchecked. In germline, CDR1 is DFQATT, CDR2 SNEGSKA (reference sequence). CDR3 size: 14 residues. The CDR3: CSALEGIPSYEQYF.

The chain couples TRBV10-3 to TRBJ2-7; TCRdb returns TRBD1, unconfirmable since there is no DNA. The CDR3 covers 13 residues. Germline V lookup: CDR1 ENHRY, CDR2 SYGVKD. This chain's CDR3 is CAITDRNGYEQYF.

This chain uses TRBV12-3 or TRBV12-4 with TRBJ1-5; the D call from TCRdb, TRBD1, cannot be confirmed without DNA. The CDR3 sequence is 13 residues long. CDR3: CAIRTGRNQPQHF.

The rearrangement joins TRBV13 to TRBJ2-7; the TCRdb call, TRBD1, lacks DNA for checking. The CDR3 has 15 amino acids. CDR1 is PRHDT and CDR2 is FYEKMQ in the germline V gene (reference sequence). This CDR3 is CASSLEQGGSYEQYF. Variable domain in full (rest from reference TRBV13 and TRBJ2-7): AAGVIQSPRHLIKEKRETATLKCYPIPRHDTVYWYQQGPGQDPQFLISFYEKMQSDKGSIPDRFSAQQFSDYHSELNMSSLELGDSALYFCASSLEQGGSYEQYFGPGTRLTVT.

This chain uses TRBV5-5 with TRBJ2-3; TCRdb's D gene call, TRBD2, goes unchecked for lack of DNA. CDR3 length: 14 amino acids. The germline V gene has CDR1 SGHKS and CDR2 YYEKEE (reference sequence). CDR3: CASSFEARTDTQYF.

The rearrangement links TRBV29-1 to TRBJ2-1; the D gene TCRdb calls, TRBD1, cannot be checked with no DNA. The CDR3 has 15 residues. Germline CDR1 SQVTM, CDR2 ANQGSEA. CDR3 in amino acids: CSVDPLGISYNEQFF.

V and J are TRBV6-1 and TRBJ2-7; TCRdb calls TRBD1, which cannot be checked without DNA. Germline CDR1 is MNHNS and CDR2 is SASEGT. CDR3 size: 15 residues. CDR3 protein: CASSQTRDRGDEQYF.

CDR3 amino acids: CASSPDGRYSPLHF. The V and J genes are TRBV4-1 and TRBJ1-6. CDR3 length: 14 amino acids. CDR1 and CDR2 (germline): MGHRA, YSYEKL.

The rearrangement uses TRBV3-1 and TRBJ2-7. CDR3 length: 15 amino acids. The germline CDR1 and CDR2 sequences are LGHDT and YNNKEL (reference sequence). CDR3 sequence: CASSQDAAVSYEQYF.

The chain recombines TRBV28 with TRBJ2-3; TCRdb proposes TRBD1, but this gene call is untestable without DNA. CDR1 is MDHEN, CDR2 SYDVKM, per germline. The CDR3 has 15 residues. This CDR3 is CASSFAGRGADTQYF.

This chain connects TRBV9 to TRBJ1-2. The CDR3 runs to 15 residues. Germline-derived CDR1 and CDR2 are SGDLS and YYNGEE. The CDR3 sequence: CASSGDGFPNYGYTF.

The chain recombines TRBV9 with TRBJ1-2; without DNA, the TCRdb call of TRBD1 cannot be checked. Germline CDR1 SGDLS, CDR2 YYNGEE. The CDR3 runs 15 residues. The chain's CDR3 is CASSVGDRGDYGYTF.